This is a list of T cell receptor beta chains from one sample in a study of shared clonotypes between healthy human individuals. Assay used: immunoSEQ multiplex PCR; TCRdb lists only in-frame clones, some missing. The table records 100,000 or so clones, 55% to 70% of them present only once. Sequencing input: memory CD8+ T cells sorted from blood. The receptor source for this set is a woman aged 30 to 39 in good health. CDR3s leave out the opening cysteine and the closing phenylalanine or tryptophan. D genes are given only for firm matches.

cdr3_aa: ASSLDRSSYNEQF; d_call: -; v_call: TRBV27; j_call: TRBJ2-1
cdr3_aa: ASSWGGLPDTQY; d_call: -; v_call: TRBV5-1; j_call: TRBJ2-3
cdr3_aa: ASGGDQSLFNEQF; d_call: -; v_call: TRBV7-9; j_call: TRBJ2-1
cdr3_aa: ASSQALDGDVDTQY; d_call: -; v_call: TRBV4-2; j_call: TRBJ2-3
cdr3_aa: ASSLGLKRRAFTEAF; d_call: -; v_call: TRBV13; j_call: TRBJ1-1
cdr3_aa: ASSEVSGSSYEQY; d_call: TRBD2; v_call: TRBV6-1; j_call: TRBJ2-7
cdr3_aa: ASSPWAGYEQY; d_call: -; v_call: TRBV27; j_call: TRBJ2-7
cdr3_aa: ASSEGQVYEQY; d_call: -; v_call: TRBV6-1; j_call: TRBJ2-7
cdr3_aa: ASSLTSGGYEQY; d_call: TRBD2; v_call: TRBV11-2; j_call: TRBJ2-7
cdr3_aa: ASSFPGGKQTGRAEQY; d_call: TRBD1; v_call: TRBV5-1; j_call: TRBJ2-7
cdr3_aa: ASNEGGGNEQY; d_call: TRBD2; v_call: TRBV5-4; j_call: TRBJ2-7
cdr3_aa: ASSLSRIHRVISYNEQF; d_call: -; v_call: TRBV28; j_call: TRBJ2-1
cdr3_aa: ASSFSDPLSYNEQF; d_call: -; v_call: TRBV27; j_call: TRBJ2-1
cdr3_aa: ASSDQLLNTEAF; d_call: -; v_call: TRBV2; j_call: TRBJ1-1
cdr3_aa: ASSSGGYTEAF; d_call: -; v_call: TRBV5-6; j_call: TRBJ1-1
cdr3_aa: ASSHTSQGARGNTIY; d_call: TRBD1; v_call: TRBV9; j_call: TRBJ1-3
cdr3_aa: ASSHSYEQY; d_call: -; v_call: TRBV5-1; j_call: -
cdr3_aa: ASSPGGENTEAF; d_call: -; v_call: TRBV6-5; j_call: TRBJ1-1
cdr3_aa: ASNGGYGELF; d_call: -; v_call: TRBV2; j_call: TRBJ2-2
cdr3_aa: ASREQGPNEKLF; d_call: -; v_call: TRBV7-9; j_call: TRBJ1-4
cdr3_aa: ASSQGGRSNTGELF; d_call: TRBD2; v_call: TRBV4-1; j_call: TRBJ2-2
cdr3_aa: ASSQLLGVGTQY; d_call: -; v_call: TRBV5-4; j_call: TRBJ2-5
cdr3_aa: ASSFRTGGNEQY; d_call: TRBD1; v_call: TRBV5-1; j_call: -
cdr3_aa: ASSREGHESDTEAF; d_call: -; v_call: TRBV23-1; j_call: TRBJ1-1
cdr3_aa: ASSPIGTSGAYEQY; d_call: TRBD2; v_call: TRBV27; j_call: TRBJ2-7
cdr3_aa: ASSLGDNYGYT; d_call: -; v_call: TRBV27; j_call: TRBJ1-2
cdr3_aa: ASSTLAGVTDTQY; d_call: TRBD2; v_call: TRBV2; j_call: TRBJ2-3
cdr3_aa: ASRQTNTGELF; d_call: -; v_call: TRBV5-1; j_call: TRBJ2-2
cdr3_aa: ASSGGGQFPYEQY; d_call: -; v_call: TRBV21-1; j_call: TRBJ2-7
cdr3_aa: ASSPTGDYGYT; d_call: TRBD1; v_call: TRBV6-5; j_call: TRBJ1-2
cdr3_aa: ASSKALGTGGCNEQF; d_call: -; v_call: TRBV21-1; j_call: TRBJ2-1
cdr3_aa: ASSSDRRWAYEQY; d_call: TRBD1; v_call: TRBV28; j_call: -
cdr3_aa: ASSLASGSYNEQF; d_call: -; v_call: TRBV5-1; j_call: TRBJ2-1
cdr3_aa: ASSPRTSGYNEQF; d_call: TRBD2; v_call: TRBV7-6; j_call: TRBJ2-1
cdr3_aa: ASSVQGRQTYEQY; d_call: TRBD1; v_call: TRBV25-1; j_call: TRBJ2-7
cdr3_aa: ASSPIDRDNQPQH; d_call: -; v_call: TRBV28; j_call: TRBJ1-5
cdr3_aa: ASSLDPSSAREQF; d_call: -; v_call: TRBV11-2; j_call: TRBJ2-1
cdr3_aa: ASSYTGGSGDEQF; d_call: TRBD1; v_call: TRBV11-2; j_call: TRBJ2-1
cdr3_aa: ASSQAGTRDNEQF; d_call: TRBD2; v_call: TRBV4-1; j_call: TRBJ2-1
cdr3_aa: ASSLGYRGLPGANVLT; d_call: TRBD1; v_call: TRBV7-6; j_call: TRBJ2-6
cdr3_aa: ASSLAGTYEQY; d_call: -; v_call: TRBV5-1; j_call: TRBJ2-7
cdr3_aa: ASSWVEYNEQF; d_call: -; v_call: TRBV6-5; j_call: TRBJ2-1
cdr3_aa: ASSEDRGHYTDTQY; d_call: TRBD1; v_call: TRBV25-1; j_call: TRBJ2-3
cdr3_aa: ASSEAGGGLTISNQPQH; d_call: -; v_call: TRBV2; j_call: TRBJ1-5
cdr3_aa: SVVHADSYNEQF; d_call: -; v_call: TRBV29-1; j_call: TRBJ2-1
cdr3_aa: ASSRSGDYNEQF; d_call: -; v_call: TRBV4-1; j_call: TRBJ2-1
cdr3_aa: ASSPGLEGNEQF; d_call: TRBD2; v_call: TRBV6-1; j_call: TRBJ2-1
cdr3_aa: ASSLLLAGGRGTQY; d_call: TRBD2; v_call: TRBV5-4; j_call: TRBJ2-3
cdr3_aa: ASSIRSGSRYEQY; d_call: TRBD2; v_call: TRBV19; j_call: TRBJ2-7
cdr3_aa: ASSRRPEAGYEQY; d_call: -; v_call: TRBV4-2; j_call: TRBJ2-7
cdr3_aa: ASSLRTSGGYEQY; d_call: TRBD2; v_call: TRBV4-1; j_call: TRBJ2-7
cdr3_aa: SVDGTSGRYNEQF; d_call: TRBD2; v_call: TRBV29-1; j_call: TRBJ2-1
cdr3_aa: ATLGRDDYGYT; d_call: -; v_call: TRBV27; j_call: TRBJ1-2
cdr3_aa: ASSDGLGAETQY; d_call: -; v_call: TRBV2; j_call: TRBJ2-5
cdr3_aa: ASRRNQGPSYEQY; d_call: -; v_call: TRBV7-8; j_call: TRBJ2-7
cdr3_aa: ASTSGPYVGKLF; d_call: -; v_call: TRBV9; j_call: TRBJ1-4
cdr3_aa: ASLSEGGRPYNEQF; d_call: -; v_call: TRBV28; j_call: TRBJ2-1
cdr3_aa: ASSESGVEQF; d_call: -; v_call: TRBV2; j_call: TRBJ2-1
cdr3_aa: ASSQYAASSGNTIY; d_call: -; v_call: TRBV4-1; j_call: TRBJ1-3
cdr3_aa: ASSLSGLGGIAYEQY; d_call: TRBD2; v_call: TRBV27; j_call: TRBJ2-7